Reported below is one T cell receptor beta chain. Libraries were prepared by immunoSEQ multiplex PCR; TCRdb keeps only in-frame clonotypes and omits some of them. The repertoire holds 100,000 or so clones, with 95% as singletons. V dropped 2 bases and J dropped 3 bases, with 11 bases sitting between them. The CDR3 spans 14 residues. The germline CDR1 and CDR2 sequences are SGHTA and FQGNSA. This entry belongs to a study of technical replicates of blood from a handful of donors. The chain uses TRBV7-2 and TRBJ2-7; no clear D. The sequencing sample was made of T cells isolated from PBMCs. The clonotype comes from a human donor in good health. The DNA for the CDR3 is TGTGCCAGCAGCTTAAGCGTGACCTACTACGAGCAGTACTTC. The encoded protein is CASSLSVTYYEQYF.